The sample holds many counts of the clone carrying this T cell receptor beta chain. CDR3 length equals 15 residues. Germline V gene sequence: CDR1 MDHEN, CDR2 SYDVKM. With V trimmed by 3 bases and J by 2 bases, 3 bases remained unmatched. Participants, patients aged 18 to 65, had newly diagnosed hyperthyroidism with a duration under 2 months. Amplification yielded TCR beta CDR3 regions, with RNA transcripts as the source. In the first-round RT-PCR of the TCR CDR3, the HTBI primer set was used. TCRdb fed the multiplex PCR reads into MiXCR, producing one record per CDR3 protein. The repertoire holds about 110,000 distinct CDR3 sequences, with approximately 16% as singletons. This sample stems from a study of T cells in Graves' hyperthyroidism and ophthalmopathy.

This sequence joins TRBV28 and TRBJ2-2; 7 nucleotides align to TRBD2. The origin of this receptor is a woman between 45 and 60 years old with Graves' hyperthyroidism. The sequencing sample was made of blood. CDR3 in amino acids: CASSLGGRNTGELFF. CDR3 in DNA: TGTGCCAGCAGTTTGGGCGGGAGAAACACCGGGGAGCTGTTTTTT.